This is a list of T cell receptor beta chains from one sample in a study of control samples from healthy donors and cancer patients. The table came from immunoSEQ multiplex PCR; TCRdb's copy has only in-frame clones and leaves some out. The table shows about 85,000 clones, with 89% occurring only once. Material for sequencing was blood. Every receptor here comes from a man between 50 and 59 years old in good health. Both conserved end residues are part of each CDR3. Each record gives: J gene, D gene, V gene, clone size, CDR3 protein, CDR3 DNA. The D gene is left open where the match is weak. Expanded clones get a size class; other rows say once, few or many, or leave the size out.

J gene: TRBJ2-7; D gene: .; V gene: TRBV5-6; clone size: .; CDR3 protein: CASSLSGGSYEQYF; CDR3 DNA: TGTGCCAGCAGCTTGTCCGGAGGAAGCTACGAGCAGTACTTC
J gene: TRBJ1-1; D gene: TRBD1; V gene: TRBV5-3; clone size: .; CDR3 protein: CARSLGRTGGTEAFF; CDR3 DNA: TGTGCCAGAAGCTTGGGACGGACAGGAGGGACTGAAGCTTTCTTT
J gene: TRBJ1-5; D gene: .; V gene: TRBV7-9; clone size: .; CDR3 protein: CASSSTLNQPQHF; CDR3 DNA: TGTGCCAGCAGCTCGACCTTAAATCAGCCCCAGCATTTT
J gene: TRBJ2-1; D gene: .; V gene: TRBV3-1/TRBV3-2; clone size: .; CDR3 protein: CASSQASGSYNEQFF; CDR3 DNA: TGTGCCAGCAGCCAAGCCTCTGGTTCTTACAATGAGCAGTTCTTC
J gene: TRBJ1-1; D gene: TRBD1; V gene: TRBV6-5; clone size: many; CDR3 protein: CASTGDSTEAFF; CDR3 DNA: TGTGCCAGCACAGGGGACAGCACTGAAGCTTTCTTT
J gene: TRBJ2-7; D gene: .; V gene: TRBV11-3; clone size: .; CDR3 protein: CASSLGPPGVDEQYF; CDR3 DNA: TGTGCCAGCAGCTTAGGTCCCCCAGGGGTGGACGAGCAGTACTTC
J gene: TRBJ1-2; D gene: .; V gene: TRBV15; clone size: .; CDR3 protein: CATSRDREADIYGYTF; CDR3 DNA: TGTGCCACCAGCAGAGATAGGGAGGCCGATATCTATGGCTACACCTTC
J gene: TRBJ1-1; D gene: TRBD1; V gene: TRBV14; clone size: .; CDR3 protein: CASSQETGRAFF; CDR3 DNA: TGTGCCAGCAGCCAAGAGACAGGGAGAGCTTTCTTT
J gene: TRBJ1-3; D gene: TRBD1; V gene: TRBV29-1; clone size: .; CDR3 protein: CGGQGRNTIYF; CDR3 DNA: TGCGGGGGACAGGGACGAAACACCATATATTTT
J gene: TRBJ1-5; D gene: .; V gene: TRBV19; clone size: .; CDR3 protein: CASSIDRYPNNQPQHF; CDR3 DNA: TGTGCCAGTAGTATAGACAGGTACCCTAACAATCAGCCCCAGCATTTT
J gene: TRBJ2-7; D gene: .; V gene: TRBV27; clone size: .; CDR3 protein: CASKPGADYEQYF; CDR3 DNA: TGTGCCAGCAAGCCGGGGGCGGACTACGAGCAGTACTTC
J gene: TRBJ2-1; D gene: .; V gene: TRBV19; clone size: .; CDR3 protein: CASSTGPTGNEQFF; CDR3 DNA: TGTGCCAGTAGTACCGGACCCACTGGCAATGAGCAGTTCTTC
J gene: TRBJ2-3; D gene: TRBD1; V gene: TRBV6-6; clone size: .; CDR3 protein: CASSPGLGDRATDTQYF; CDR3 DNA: TGTGCCAGCAGTCCCGGGCTGGGGGACAGGGCAACAGATACGCAGTATTTT
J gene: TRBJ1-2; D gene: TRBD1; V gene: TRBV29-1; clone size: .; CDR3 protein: CSVEMRQGAWGYTF; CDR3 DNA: TGCAGCGTTGAAATGCGACAGGGAGCTTGGGGCTACACCTTC
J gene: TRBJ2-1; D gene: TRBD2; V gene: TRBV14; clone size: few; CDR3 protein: CASSQVPGLAGGGRSYNEQFF; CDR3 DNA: TGTGCCAGCAGCCAAGTGCCCGGACTAGCGGGGGGAGGTAGGAGTTACAATGAGCAGTTCTTC
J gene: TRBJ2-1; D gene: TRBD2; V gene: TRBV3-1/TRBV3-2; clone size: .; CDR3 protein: CASSLIAGPSSYNEQFF; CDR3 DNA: TGTGCCAGCAGCTTGATAGCGGGGCCGAGCTCCTACAATGAGCAGTTCTTC
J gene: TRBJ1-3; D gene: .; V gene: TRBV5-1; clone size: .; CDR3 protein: CASSWGGSGNTIYF; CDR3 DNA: TGCGCCAGCAGCTGGGGGGGATCCGGAAACACCATATATTTT
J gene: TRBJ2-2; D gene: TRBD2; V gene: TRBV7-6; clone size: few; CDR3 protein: CASSRGAGGLNGELFF; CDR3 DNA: TGTGCCAGCAGCCGCGGAGCGGGGGGGCTAAACGGGGAGCTGTTTTTT
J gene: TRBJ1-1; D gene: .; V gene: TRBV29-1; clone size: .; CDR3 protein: CSVPTEMNTEAFF; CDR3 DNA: TGCAGCGTCCCGACAGAGATGAACACTGAAGCTTTCTTT
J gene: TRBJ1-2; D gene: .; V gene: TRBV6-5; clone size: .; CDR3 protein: CASTPQGWGFHGYTF; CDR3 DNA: TGTGCCAGCACTCCTCAGGGATGGGGGTTTCATGGCTACACCTTC
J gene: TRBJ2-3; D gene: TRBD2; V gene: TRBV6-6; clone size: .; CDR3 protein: CASSPGLAGGRTDTQYF; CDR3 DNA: TGTGCCAGCAGTCCGGGACTAGCGGGGGGGAGGACAGATACGCAGTATTTT
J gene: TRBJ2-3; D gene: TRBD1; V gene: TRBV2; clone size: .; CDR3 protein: CASSPLDRGNTDTQYF; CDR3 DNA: TGTGCCAGCAGCCCACTTGACAGGGGGAACACAGATACGCAGTATTTT